The 22 T cell receptor beta chains below come from one sample, sequenced in a study of T cell clones after liver transplantation. Measured with immunoSEQ multiplex PCR; TCRdb has only the in-frame clones, and not every one. The repertoire holds 20,000 to 25,000 clones, more than 65% seen once, with roughly 35% in the top ten. The sample in question was CD8+ T cells from blood, obtained 54 months after liver transplant. Every receptor here comes from a human patient who received a liver transplant. Some T cells may arise from the graft donor.

The gene calls are TRBV29-1 and TRBJ2-1; 14 bases fit TRBD2. V lost 6 bases, J lost 8 bases, and 18 bases stayed unmatched. Germline CDR1 is SQVTM and CDR2 is ANQGSEA. The CDR3 totals 18 residues. CDR3 DNA: TGCAGCGTAGATGGACTAGCGGGGGGCCCCCATTTGGCCGATGAGCAGTTCTTC. It encodes CSVDGLAGGPHLADEQFF.

The chain carries TRBV5-1 and TRBJ1-1; the D is unclear. With 0 bases removed from V and 0 bases from J, the gap between germline ends came to 9 bases. This CDR3 spans 15 amino acids. CDR1 SGHRS and CDR2 YFSETQ come from the germline V gene. The DNA for the CDR3 is TGCGCCAGCAGCTTGGTAGGTGGGATGAACACTGAAGCTTTCTTT. The encoded protein is CASSLVGGMNTEAFF.

This clone is labeled medium-sized. This chain connects TRBV7-6 to TRBJ2-7; the match to TRBD2 covers 8 bases. V lost 3 bases, J lost 2 bases, and 3 bases stayed unmatched. CDR3 length equals 14 residues. CDR1 and CDR2 (germline): SGHVS, FNYEAQ. CDR3 nucleotides: TGTGCCAGCAGCTTTAGCGGGGAAGCCTACGAGCAGTACTTC. Its translation is CASSFSGEAYEQYF.

The chain uses TRBV2 and TRBJ2-7; 9 nucleotides agree with TRBD2. This CDR3 is 15 amino acids long. In germline, CDR1 is SNHLY, CDR2 FYNNEI. V lost 7 bases, J lost 6 bases, and 13 bases stayed unmatched. For the CDR3, the DNA is TGTGCCAGCACCCCCAGGGGCGGGGGGGCGATCGAGCAGTACTTC. It specifies CASTPRGGGAIEQYF.

The genes are TRBV9 and TRBJ1-6; perhaps TRBD1 as D (5 bases). In germline, CDR1 is SGDLS, CDR2 YYNGEE. The V end was cut by 5 bases, the J end by 9 bases, with 18 bases between. The CDR3 loop spans 15 amino acids. CDR3 nucleotides: TGTGCCAGCAGTCCCGGGGGGTCCCACGCTTCACCCCTCCACTTT. Protein product: CASSPGGSHASPLHF.

By share, this clone counts as medium-sized (0.01 to 0.1%). J is TRBJ2-7 and V is TRBV28; 11 bases agree with TRBD1. CDR3 length equals 15 residues. Germline CDR1 and CDR2: MDHEN and SYDVKM. With V trimmed by 5 bases and J by 6 bases, 9 bases remained unmatched. The CDR3 DNA sequence: TGTGCCAGCAGTCCCCGGGACAGGGGGGTGCTCGAGCAGTACTTC. Its protein product is CASSPRDRGVLEQYF.

By sample fraction, this clone is medium-sized. The DNA for the CDR3 is TGTGCCAGCAGTTACACCATGAAGGGGACGGACTATGGCTACACCTTC. Amino acids: CASSYTMKGTDYGYTF. J is TRBJ1-2 and V is TRBV6-5, with D perhaps TRBD1 (5 bases). Trimming removed 2 bases from V and 3 bases from J, with 16 bases in between. There are 16 residues in the CDR3. Germline V gives CDR1 MNHEY, CDR2 SVGAGI.

DNA for the CDR3: TGTGCCAGTGGGGCAAAGACAGATAATGAAAAACTGTTTTTT. Protein sequence: CASGAKTDNEKLFF. The rearrangement links TRBV6-1 to TRBJ1-4; maybe TRBD1 (5 bases). Trimming stripped 9 bases from V and 4 bases from J, with 15 bases between. CDR3 length: 14 amino acids. Germline values: CDR1 MNHNS, CDR2 SASEGT.

The CDR3 DNA sequence: TGTGCCAGCAGCCCTCGAGCGGGGGGGAGGATTTACGAGCAGTACTTC. This encodes CASSPRAGGRIYEQYF. The chain recombines TRBV13 with TRBJ2-7; 10 bases are a match to TRBD2. CDR3 length equals 16 residues. Germline trimming cut 5 bases from V and 4 bases from J; bases unmatched to any gene: 11. The germline CDR1 and CDR2 sequences are PRHDT and FYEKMQ (reference sequence).

This chain uses TRBV29-1 with TRBJ1-1, with D tentatively TRBD1 (5 bases). The germline gives CDR1 SQVTM, CDR2 ANQGSEA. With 4 bases removed from V and 3 bases from J, the gap between germline ends came to 12 bases. The CDR3 extends over 13 amino acids. For the CDR3, the DNA is TGCAGCGTTGTTCGGGGGGATTACACTGAAGCTTTCTTT. The encoded protein is CSVVRGDYTEAFF.

The chain joins TRBV9 to TRBJ2-5; D gene uncertain. Germline V lookup: CDR1 SGDLS, CDR2 YYNGEE. The CDR3 contains 16 residues. Trimming cost V 4 bases and J 4 bases, with 20 bases left between them. The CDR3: CASSSSSKFQPETQYF. In DNA, the CDR3 is TGTGCCAGCAGCTCATCCTCAAAGTTCCAGCCAGAGACCCAGTACTTC.

This chain joins TRBV7-9 and TRBJ2-3; possible D gene TRBD2, 5 bases. The CDR3 is 16 residues long. Germline V gene lookup returns CDR1 SEHNR and CDR2 FQNEAQ (reference sequence). The V gene lost 4 bases and the J gene lost 2 bases, with 16 bases spanning the gap. Written as DNA, the CDR3 is TGTGCCAGCAGCTCCCGCGCACCGGGGAACACAGATACGCAGTATTTT. This gives the protein CASSSRAPGNTDTQYF.

The rearrangement uses TRBV6-1 and TRBJ2-7; 7 bases agree with TRBD1. The CDR3 loop spans 14 amino acids. The V gene end was trimmed by 5 bases and the J gene end by 3 bases; junction bases not matched to a gene: 7. Germline loops: CDR1 MNHNS, CDR2 SASEGT. CDR3 amino acids: CASSWTGGNYEQYF. CDR3 DNA: TGTGCCAGCAGTTGGACAGGAGGAAACTACGAGCAGTACTTC.

V and J are TRBV6-4 and TRBJ1-1; 7 bases are shared with TRBD1. The length of the CDR3 is 11 residues. V was pared by 7 bases and J by 10 bases, with 6 bases of the junction left unmatched. Germline values: CDR1 MRHNA, CDR2 SNTAGT. The DNA for the CDR3 is TGTGCCAGCAAGACAGGGACTCTAGCTTTCTTT. Translated, it gives CASKTGTLAFF.

The chain is built from TRBV2 and TRBJ2-1; TRBD1 matches at 8 bases. The germline gives CDR1 SNHLY, CDR2 FYNNEI. This CDR3 has 15 residues. The V gene end was trimmed by 5 bases and the J gene end by 7 bases; junction bases not matched to a gene: 10. For the CDR3, the DNA is TGTGCCAGCAGTAGCACCGGGACAGGTTGGAATGAGCAGTTCTTC. It encodes CASSSTGTGWNEQFF.

In this sample, this clone is medium-sized. This sample includes further DNA sequences coding for the same CDR3. CDR3 nucleotide sequence: TGTGCCTGGAGTGTACCCGGAGATCAGCCCCAGCATTTT. Translating gives CAWSVPGDQPQHF. The chain uses TRBV30 and TRBJ1-5; D gene ambiguous. CDR3 size: 13 residues. Per the germline V gene, CDR1 is GTSNPN and CDR2 is SVGIG (reference sequence). V gave up 0 bases and J gave up 5 bases, with 8 bases separating them.

The chain has TRBV12-5 and TRBJ2-5, with no clear D. CDR1 and CDR2 from the germline V gene are LGHNT and FRNRAP. With 3 bases removed from V and 4 bases from J, the gap between germline ends came to 6 bases. The CDR3 runs 12 residues. CDR3 DNA sequence: TGTGCTAGTGGTTTTGGTAGAGAGACCCAGTACTTC. It codes for CASGFGRETQYF.

For this clone: Distinct nucleotide sequences in the sample also encode this CDR3. The CDR3 loop reads CASSLTTSTNEKLFF. The DNA of the CDR3 is TGTGCCAGCAGTTTAACTACTTCAACTAATGAAAAACTGTTTTTT. This sequence joins TRBV28 and TRBJ1-4; unclear D gene. The germline V gene encodes CDR1 MDHEN and CDR2 SYDVKM. V was clipped by 2 bases and J by 0 bases, with 7 bases between them. This CDR3 region has 15 residues.

The J gene is TRBJ1-5, the V gene TRBV19; 9 bases match TRBD1. CDR3 length equals 17 residues. V dropped 2 bases and J dropped 3; count of bases not matched to a gene: 8. Germline loops: CDR1 LNHDA, CDR2 SQIVND (reference sequence). CDR3 protein: CASSIPATGGPNQPQHF. The CDR3 nucleotides read TGTGCCAGTAGTATACCGGCGACAGGGGGTCCCAATCAGCCCCAGCATTTT.

The chain employs TRBV6-5 and TRBJ1-1; unclear D gene. V was cut by 0 bases and J by 6 bases, with 8 bases left in between. The CDR3 extends over 13 amino acids. The germline CDR1 and CDR2 sequences are MNHEY and SVGAGI. The chain's CDR3 is CASSYSRIAEAFF. As DNA, the CDR3 is TGTGCCAGCAGTTACTCACGTATCGCTGAAGCTTTCTTT.

V gene TRBV28 combines with J gene TRBJ2-5; 11 nucleotides match TRBD2. Germline CDR1 reads MDHEN; CDR2 reads SYDVKM. The CDR3 totals 17 residues. V dropped 6 bases and J dropped 1; count of bases not matched to a gene: 10. The DNA for the CDR3 is TGTGCCAGCAGCCTTCTTCTAGCGGGGGGCCCCCAAGAGACCCAGTACTTC. This encodes CASSLLLAGGPQETQYF.

The chain joins TRBV28 to TRBJ1-5; D gene uncertain. The CDR3 sequence is 12 residues long. V was clipped by 11 bases and J by 3 bases, with 11 bases between them. Germline CDR1 reads MDHEN; CDR2 reads SYDVKM. CDR3 residues: CASSLTNQPQHF. The CDR3 DNA reads as TGTGCCTCAAGTTTAACCAATCAGCCCCAGCATTTT.